The sequence of this TCR beta chain was determined in a study of T cells in Graves' hyperthyroidism and ophthalmopathy. Study details: Pretreatment peripheral blood was obtained at initial diagnosis. Overall study results and limits: From stable hyperthyroidism, ophthalmopathy was set apart by a 13 V-J model.

The CDR3 regions of TCR beta were amplified from RNA transcripts. First-round RT-PCR with HTBI primers amplified the TCR CDR3 region. TCRdb reprocessed the multiplex PCR reads via MiXCR and lists one record per CDR3 protein. This table has hundreds of thousands of distinct CDR3 sequences, under 15% appearing once. Trimming cost V 5 bases and J 0 bases, with 15 bases left between them. CDR1 and CDR2 (germline): SGHTA, FQGTGA. The CDR3 length is 16 residues. Across 18 months, stable Graves' hyperthyroidism was marked by no progression to ophthalmopathy. PBMCs were collected from an approximately 9.4 ml volume of fresh peripheral blood. This clonotype showed up many times. As yet, its antigen is unknown.

The TCR sequence derives from a woman younger than 35 with Graves' hyperthyroidism. The V call is TRBV7-3, the J call TRBJ2-3; tentatively, D is TRBD1 (7 bases). The sample was blood. This CDR3 is CASSPQGGASTDTQYF. CDR3 in DNA: TGTGCCAGCAGCCCGCAGGGGGGAGCTAGCACAGATACGCAGTATTTT. Complete variable domain (other parts from reference TRBV7-3 and TRBJ2-3): GAGVSQTPSNKVTEKGKYVELRCDPISGHTALYWYRQSLGQGPEFLIYFQGTGAADDSGLPNDRFFAVRPEGSVSTLKIQRTERGDSAVYLCASSPQGGASTDTQYFGPGTRLTVL.